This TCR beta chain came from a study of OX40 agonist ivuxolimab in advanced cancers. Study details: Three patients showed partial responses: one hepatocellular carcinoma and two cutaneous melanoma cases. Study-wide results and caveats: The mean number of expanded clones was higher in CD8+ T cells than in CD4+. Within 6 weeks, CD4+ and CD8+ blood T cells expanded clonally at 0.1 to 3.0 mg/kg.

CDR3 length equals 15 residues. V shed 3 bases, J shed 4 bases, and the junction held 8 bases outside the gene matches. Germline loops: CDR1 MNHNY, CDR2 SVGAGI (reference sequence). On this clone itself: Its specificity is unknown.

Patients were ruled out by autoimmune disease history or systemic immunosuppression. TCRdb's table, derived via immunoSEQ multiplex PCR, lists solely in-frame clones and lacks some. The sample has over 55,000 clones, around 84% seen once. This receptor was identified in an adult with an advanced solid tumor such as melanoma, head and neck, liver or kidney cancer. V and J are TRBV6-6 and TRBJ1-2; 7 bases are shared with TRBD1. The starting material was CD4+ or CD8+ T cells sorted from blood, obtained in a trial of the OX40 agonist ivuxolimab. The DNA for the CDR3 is TGTGCCAGCAGTTATTTCCTACAGGGGTCCTATGGCTACACCTTC. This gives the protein CASSYFLQGSYGYTF.